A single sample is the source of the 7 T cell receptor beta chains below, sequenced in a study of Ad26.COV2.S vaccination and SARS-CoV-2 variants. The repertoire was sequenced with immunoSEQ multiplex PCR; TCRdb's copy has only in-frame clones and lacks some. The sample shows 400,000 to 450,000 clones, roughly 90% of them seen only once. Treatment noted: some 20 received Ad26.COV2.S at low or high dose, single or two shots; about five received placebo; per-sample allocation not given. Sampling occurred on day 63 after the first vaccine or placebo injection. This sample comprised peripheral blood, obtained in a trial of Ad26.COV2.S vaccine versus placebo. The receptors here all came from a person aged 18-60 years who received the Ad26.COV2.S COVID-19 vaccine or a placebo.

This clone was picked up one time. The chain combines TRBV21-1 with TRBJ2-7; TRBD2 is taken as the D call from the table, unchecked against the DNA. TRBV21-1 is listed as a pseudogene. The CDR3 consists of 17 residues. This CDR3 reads CASSNLGYWDYELEQYF. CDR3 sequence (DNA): TGTGCCAGCAGCAATTTGGGGTATTGGGACTACGAGTTGGAGCAGTACTTC.

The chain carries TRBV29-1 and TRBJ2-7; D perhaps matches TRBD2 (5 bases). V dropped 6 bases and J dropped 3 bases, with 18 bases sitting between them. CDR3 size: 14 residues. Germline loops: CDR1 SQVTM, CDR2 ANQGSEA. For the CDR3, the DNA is TGCAGCGTCAATTCGGGGTCCGGAGGCTACGAGCAGTACTTC. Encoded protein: CSVNSGSGGYEQYF.

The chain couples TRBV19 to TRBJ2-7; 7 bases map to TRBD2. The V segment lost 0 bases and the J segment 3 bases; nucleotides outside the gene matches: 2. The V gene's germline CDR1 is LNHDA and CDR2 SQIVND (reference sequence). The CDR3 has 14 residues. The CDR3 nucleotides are TGTGCCAGTAGTATAGAGGGGGGGTACTACGAGCAGTACTTC. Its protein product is CASSIEGGYYEQYF.

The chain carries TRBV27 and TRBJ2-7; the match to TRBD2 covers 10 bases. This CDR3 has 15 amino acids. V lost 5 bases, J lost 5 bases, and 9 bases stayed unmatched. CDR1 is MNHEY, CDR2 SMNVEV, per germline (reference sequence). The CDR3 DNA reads TGTGCCAGCAGTCTGTCCGGGACTAGCGAAGACGAGCAGTACTTC. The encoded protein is CASSLSGTSEDEQYF.

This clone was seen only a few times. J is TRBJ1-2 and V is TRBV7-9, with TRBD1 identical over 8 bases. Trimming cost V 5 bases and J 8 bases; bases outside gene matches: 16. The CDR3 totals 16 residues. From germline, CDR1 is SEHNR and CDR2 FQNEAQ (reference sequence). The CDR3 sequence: CASSHLLTGEKWGYTF. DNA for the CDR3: TGTGCCAGCAGCCACCTCCTGACAGGGGAAAAATGGGGCTACACCTTC.

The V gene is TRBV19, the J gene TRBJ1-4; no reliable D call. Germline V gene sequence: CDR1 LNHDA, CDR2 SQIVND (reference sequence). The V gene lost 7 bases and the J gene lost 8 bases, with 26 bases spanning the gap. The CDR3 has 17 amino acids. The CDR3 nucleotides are TGTGCCAGTAACCAACCCAGCACCGGGATCCTCGGGGAAAAACTGTTTTTT. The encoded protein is CASNQPSTGILGEKLFF.

Written as DNA, the CDR3 is TGTGCCAGCAGCACTACCTTGGACGGAACCTACGAGCAGTACTTC. This sequence encodes CASSTTLDGTYEQYF. J is TRBJ2-7 and V is TRBV3-1 (or the pseudogene TRBV3-2), with no clear D. Trimming pared 5 bases from V and 2 bases from J, leaving 16 bases between. The germline V gene has CDR1 LGHDT and CDR2 YNNKEL (reference sequence). The CDR3 has 15 amino acids.